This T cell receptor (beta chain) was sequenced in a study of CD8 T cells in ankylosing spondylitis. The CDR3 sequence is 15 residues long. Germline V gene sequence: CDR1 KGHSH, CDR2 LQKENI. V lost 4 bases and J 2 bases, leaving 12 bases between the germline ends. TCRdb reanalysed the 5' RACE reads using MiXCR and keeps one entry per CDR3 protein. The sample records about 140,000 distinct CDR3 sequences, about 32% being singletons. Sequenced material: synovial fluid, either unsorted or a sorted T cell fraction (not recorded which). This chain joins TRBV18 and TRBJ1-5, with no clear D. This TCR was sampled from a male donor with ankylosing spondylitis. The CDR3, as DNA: TGTGCCAGCTCACTAACGGACGGGGGCAATCAGCCCCAGCATTTT. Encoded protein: CASSLTDGGNQPQHF.